In its sample, the clone carrying this TCR beta chain was seen a few times. Its antigen remains unknown. This specimen comes from a study of beta chain features in type 1 diabetes. Notes on the study in general: TCRB repertoires of naive, central memory and Treg cells appeared more similar among patients than among healthy donors. Type 1 diabetes patients had fewer VDJ junction insertions and more deletions.

CD45RO/CCR7/CD25/CD127/CD95/CD27 separated CD4+ naive, central memory, regulatory and stem cell-like memory cells by sorting. Reverse transcription of all isolated RNA meant that expressed TCRB transcripts were sequenced. Profiling relied on immunoSEQ multiplex PCR, and the TCRdb table lists in-frame clones only, not all of them. Among hundreds of thousands of clones listed, 14% were seen once. The sequence derives from a young man in good health. Sample: central memory CD4+ T cells from blood.

DNA for the CDR3: TGTGCCAGCTCATTACAGGACAGCAACACTGAAGCTTTCTTT. It translates to CASSLQDSNTEAFF. This chain joins TRBV18 and TRBJ1-1; D might be TRBD1 (6 bases). The ends were cut back, 5 bases at V and 2 bases at J, with 12 bases in the middle. The germline gives CDR1 KGHSH, CDR2 LQKENI. The CDR3 consists of 14 residues.